This T cell receptor (beta chain) appears in the sequencing data of a study of T cells in Graves' hyperthyroidism and ophthalmopathy. Overall study: Peripheral blood collection took place at initial diagnosis, before any treatment. Study-wide findings and caveats: Most thyroid clonotypes expanded above 0.001 appeared in blood too.

CDR1 SGHRS and CDR2 YFSETQ come from the germline V gene. Unmatched junction bases numbered 8, after V lost 5 bases and J lost 1 base. The CDR3 covers 15 residues. Amplified regions were TCR beta CDR3 sequences from RNA transcripts. The primer set for the first-round RT-PCR of the TCR CDR3 was HTBI. TCRdb independently ran MiXCR on the multiplex PCR reads; one entry per CDR3 protein. Among about 300,000 distinct CDR3 sequences listed, roughly 19% were seen once. About this clonotype itself: Its target is not known.

Sequenced input: blood. The TCR originated in a middle-aged man with Graves' ophthalmopathy. The chain couples TRBV5-1 to TRBJ2-7, with 8 bases matching TRBD1. For the CDR3, the DNA is TGCGCCAGCAGTTATGGACAGGGACGGTCCTACGAGCAGTACTTC. Translated: CASSYGQGRSYEQYF.